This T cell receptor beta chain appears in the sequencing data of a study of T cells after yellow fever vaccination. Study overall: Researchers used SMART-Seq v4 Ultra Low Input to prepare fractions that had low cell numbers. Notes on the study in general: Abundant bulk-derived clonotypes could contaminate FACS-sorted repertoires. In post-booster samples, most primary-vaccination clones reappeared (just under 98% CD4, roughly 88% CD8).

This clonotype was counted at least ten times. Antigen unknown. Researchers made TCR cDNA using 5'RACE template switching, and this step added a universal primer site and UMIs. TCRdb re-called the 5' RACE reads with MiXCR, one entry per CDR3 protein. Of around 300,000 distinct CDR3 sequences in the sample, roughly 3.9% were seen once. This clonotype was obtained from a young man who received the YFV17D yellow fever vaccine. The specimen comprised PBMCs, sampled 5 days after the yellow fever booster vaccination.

CDR3 DNA: TGTGCCATCAGTTCTAGCGGGGGGACAGATACGCAGTATTTT. The encoded protein is CAISSSGGTDTQYF. V gene TRBV10-3 combines with J gene TRBJ2-3; 11 nucleotides line up with TRBD2. Germline V gives CDR1 ENHRY, CDR2 SYGVKD. The junction had 1 base not matched to a gene; V was cut back by 5 bases and J by 3 bases. CDR3 size: 14 residues.